The source of this TCR beta chain is a study of blood T cell repertoires in COVID-19. In the authors' methods: Estimation of nucleated cell counts relied on the amplification of reference gene primers. TCRdb's table, derived via immunoSEQ multiplex PCR, lists solely in-frame clones and lacks some. V, J and clone size are taken as reported in that table, and D and trimming were inferred from the DNA itself. This repertoire shows around 39,000 clones, about 87% found once; its top ten account for over 9%. This clone has more than one count but fewer than ten. The source of this sequence is a human donor in a cohort sampled during active COVID-19. The material sequenced was peripheral blood.

This chain's CDR3 is CASSSPDRGQSPANSPLHF. Written as DNA, the CDR3 is TGTGCCAGCAGCTCCCCTGACAGGGGGCAATCCCCCGCAAATTCACCCCTCCACTTT. The rearrangement joins TRBV11-2 to TRBJ1-6; 10 nucleotides match TRBD1. The CDR3 extends over 19 amino acids. J was trimmed by 7 bases and V by 4 bases; bases with no gene match: 16. Germline CDR1 SGHAT, CDR2 FQNNGV.